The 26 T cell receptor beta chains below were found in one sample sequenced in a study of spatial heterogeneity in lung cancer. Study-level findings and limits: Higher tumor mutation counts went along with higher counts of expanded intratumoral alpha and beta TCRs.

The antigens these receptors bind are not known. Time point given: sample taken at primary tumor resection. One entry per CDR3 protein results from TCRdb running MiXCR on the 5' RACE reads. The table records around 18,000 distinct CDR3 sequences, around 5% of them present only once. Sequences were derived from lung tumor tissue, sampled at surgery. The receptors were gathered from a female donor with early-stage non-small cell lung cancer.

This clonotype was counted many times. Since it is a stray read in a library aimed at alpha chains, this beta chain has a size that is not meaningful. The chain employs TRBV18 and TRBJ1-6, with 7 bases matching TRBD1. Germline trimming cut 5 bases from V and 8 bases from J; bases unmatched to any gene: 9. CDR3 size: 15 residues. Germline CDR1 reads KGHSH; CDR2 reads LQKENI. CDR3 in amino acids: CASSSSSGGDSPLHF. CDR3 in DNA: TGTGCCAGCTCATCCTCCTCAGGGGGGGATTCACCCCTCCACTTT.

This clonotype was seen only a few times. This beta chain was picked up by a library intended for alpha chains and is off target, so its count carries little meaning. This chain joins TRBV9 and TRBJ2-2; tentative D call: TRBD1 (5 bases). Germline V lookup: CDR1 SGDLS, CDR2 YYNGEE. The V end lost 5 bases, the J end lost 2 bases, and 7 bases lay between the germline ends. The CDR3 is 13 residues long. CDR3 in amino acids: CASRGRNTGELFF. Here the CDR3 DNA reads TGTGCCAGCAGGGGGCGTAACACCGGGGAGCTGTTTTTT.

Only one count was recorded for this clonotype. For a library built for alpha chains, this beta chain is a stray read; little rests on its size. CDR3 nucleotide sequence: TGCGCCAGCAGCATTTCCGGGACAGACACAGATACGCAGTATTTT. Amino acid sequence: CASSISGTDTDTQYF. The J gene is TRBJ2-3, the V gene TRBV5-1; 7 nucleotides align to TRBD1. Germline-derived CDR1 and CDR2 are SGHRS and YFSETQ. V dropped 4 bases and J dropped 2; count of bases not matched to a gene: 7. There are 15 residues in the CDR3.

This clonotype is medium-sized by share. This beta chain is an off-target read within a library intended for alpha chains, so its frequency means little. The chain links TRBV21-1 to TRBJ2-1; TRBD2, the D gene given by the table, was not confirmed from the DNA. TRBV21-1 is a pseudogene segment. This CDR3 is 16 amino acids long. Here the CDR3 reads CASSNLREPADNEQFF. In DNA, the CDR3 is TGTGCCAGCAGCAATCTTCGGGAGCCGGCCGACAATGAGCAGTTCTTC.

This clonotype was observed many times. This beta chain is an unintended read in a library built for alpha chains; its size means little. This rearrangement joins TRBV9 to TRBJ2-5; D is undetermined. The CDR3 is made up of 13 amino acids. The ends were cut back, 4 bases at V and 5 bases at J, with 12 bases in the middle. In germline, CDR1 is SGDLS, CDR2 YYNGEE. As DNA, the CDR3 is TGTGCCAGCAGCTCCCGATTAGGGGAGACCCAGTACTTC. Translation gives CASSSRLGETQYF.

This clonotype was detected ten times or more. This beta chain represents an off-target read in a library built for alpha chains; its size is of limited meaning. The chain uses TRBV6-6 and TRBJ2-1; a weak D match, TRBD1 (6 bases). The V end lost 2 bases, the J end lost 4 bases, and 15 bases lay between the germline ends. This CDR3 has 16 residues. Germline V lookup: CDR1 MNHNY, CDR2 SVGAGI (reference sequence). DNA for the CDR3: TGTGCCAGCAGTTACCCCGTCGGGCAGGGGTACAATGAGCAGTTCTTC. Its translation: CASSYPVGQGYNEQFF.

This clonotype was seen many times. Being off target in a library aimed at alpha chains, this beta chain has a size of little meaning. CDR3 protein: CASSLMRQGVKAKNIQYF. As DNA, the CDR3 is TGTGCCAGCAGCTTAATGAGACAGGGCGTAAAAGCCAAAAACATTCAGTACTTC. The chain links TRBV7-2 to TRBJ2-4, with TRBD1 matching over 7 bases. Per germline, CDR1 SGHTA and CDR2 FQGNSA. V lost 2 bases and J lost 0; bases outside the gene matches: 10. This CDR3 region has 18 residues.

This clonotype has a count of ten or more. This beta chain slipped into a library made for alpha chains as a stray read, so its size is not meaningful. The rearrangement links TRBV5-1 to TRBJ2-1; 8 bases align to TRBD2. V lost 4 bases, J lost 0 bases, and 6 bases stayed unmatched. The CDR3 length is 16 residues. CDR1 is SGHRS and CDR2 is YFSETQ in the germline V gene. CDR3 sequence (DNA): TGCGCCAGCAGCCCGACTAGCGTAAACTCCTACAATGAGCAGTTCTTC. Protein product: CASSPTSVNSYNEQFF.

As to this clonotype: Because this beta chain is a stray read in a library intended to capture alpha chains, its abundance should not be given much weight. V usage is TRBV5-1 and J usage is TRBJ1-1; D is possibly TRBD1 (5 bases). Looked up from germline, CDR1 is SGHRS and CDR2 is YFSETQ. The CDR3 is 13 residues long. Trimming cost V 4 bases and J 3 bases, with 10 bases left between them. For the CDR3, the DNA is TGCGCCAGCAGCCCAGACAGACACACTGAAGCTTTCTTT. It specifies CASSPDRHTEAFF.

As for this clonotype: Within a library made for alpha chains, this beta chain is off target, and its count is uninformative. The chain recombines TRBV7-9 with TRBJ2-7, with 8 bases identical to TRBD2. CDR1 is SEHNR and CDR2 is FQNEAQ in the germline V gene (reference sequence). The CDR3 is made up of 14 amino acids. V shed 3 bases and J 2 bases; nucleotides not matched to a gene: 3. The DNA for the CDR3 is TGTGCCAGCAGCTTGAGCGGGAGAGCCTACGAGCAGTACTTC. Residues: CASSLSGRAYEQYF. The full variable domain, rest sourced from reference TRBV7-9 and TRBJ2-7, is DTGVSQNPRHKITKRGQNVTFRCDPISEHNRLYWYRQTLGQGPEFLTYFQNEAQLEKSRLLSDRFSAERPKGSFSTLEIQRTEQGDSAMYLCASSLSGRAYEQYFGPGTRLTVT.

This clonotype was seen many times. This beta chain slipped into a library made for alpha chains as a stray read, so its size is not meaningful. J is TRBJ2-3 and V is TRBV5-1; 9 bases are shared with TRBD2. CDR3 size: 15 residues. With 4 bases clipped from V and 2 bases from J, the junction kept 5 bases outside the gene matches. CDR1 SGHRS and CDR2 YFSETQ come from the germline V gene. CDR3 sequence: CASSPPSGTTDTQYF. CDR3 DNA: TGCGCCAGCAGCCCCCCTAGCGGGACCACAGATACGCAGTATTTT.

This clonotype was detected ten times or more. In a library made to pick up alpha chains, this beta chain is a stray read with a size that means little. The CDR3 sequence is CASSYRGYNEQFF. For the CDR3, the DNA is TGTGCCAGCAGTTACCGCGGTTACAATGAGCAGTTCTTC. The chain combines TRBV6-5 with TRBJ2-1; D is unresolved. Trimming took off 2 bases at V and 4 bases at J, with 6 bases between the two ends. Germline V lookup: CDR1 MNHEY, CDR2 SVGAGI. This CDR3 is built from 13 residues.

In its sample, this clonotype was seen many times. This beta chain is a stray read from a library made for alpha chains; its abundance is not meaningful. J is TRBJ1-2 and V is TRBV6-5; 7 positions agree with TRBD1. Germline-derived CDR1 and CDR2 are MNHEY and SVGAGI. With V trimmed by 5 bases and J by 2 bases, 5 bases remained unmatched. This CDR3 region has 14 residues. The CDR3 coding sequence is TGTGCCAGCAGTCCCGGACAGGCGAACTATGGCTACACCTTC. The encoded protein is CASSPGQANYGYTF.

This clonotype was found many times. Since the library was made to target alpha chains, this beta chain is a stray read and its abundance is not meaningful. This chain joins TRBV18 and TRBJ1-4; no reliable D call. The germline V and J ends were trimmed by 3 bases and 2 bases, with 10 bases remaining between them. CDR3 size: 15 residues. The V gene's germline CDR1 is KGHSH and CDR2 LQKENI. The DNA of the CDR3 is TGTGCCAGCTCACCCGCCGGGTCTACTAATGAAAAACTGTTTTTT. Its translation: CASSPAGSTNEKLFF.

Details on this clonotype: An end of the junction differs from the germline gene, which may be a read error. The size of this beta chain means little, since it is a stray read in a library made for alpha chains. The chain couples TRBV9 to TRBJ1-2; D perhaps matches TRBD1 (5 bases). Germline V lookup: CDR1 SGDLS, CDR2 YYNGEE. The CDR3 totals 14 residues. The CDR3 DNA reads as TGTGCCAGCAGCGTAGACACAGGTCCCTATGACTACACCTTC. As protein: CASSVDTGPYDYTF.

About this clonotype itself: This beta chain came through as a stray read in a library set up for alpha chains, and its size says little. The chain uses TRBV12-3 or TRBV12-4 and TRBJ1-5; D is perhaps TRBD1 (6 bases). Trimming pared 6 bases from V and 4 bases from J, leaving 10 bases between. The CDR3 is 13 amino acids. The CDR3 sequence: CASRPTGNQPQHF. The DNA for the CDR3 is TGTGCCAGCAGACCCACAGGGAATCAGCCCCAGCATTTT.

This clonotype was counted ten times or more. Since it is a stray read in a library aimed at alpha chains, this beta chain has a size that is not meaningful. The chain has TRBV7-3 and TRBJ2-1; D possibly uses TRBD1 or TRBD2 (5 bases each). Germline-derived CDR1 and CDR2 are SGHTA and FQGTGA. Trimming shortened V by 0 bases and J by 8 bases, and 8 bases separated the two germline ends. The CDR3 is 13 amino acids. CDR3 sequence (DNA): TGTGCCAGCAGCTTAACGGGACCCGATGAGCAGTTCTTC. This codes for CASSLTGPDEQFF. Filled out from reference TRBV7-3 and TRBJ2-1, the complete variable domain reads GAGVSQTPSNKVTEKGKYVELRCDPISGHTALYWYRQSLGQGPEFLIYFQGTGAADDSGLPNDRFFAVRPEGSVSTLKIQRTERGDSAVYLCASSLTGPDEQFFGPGTRLTVL.

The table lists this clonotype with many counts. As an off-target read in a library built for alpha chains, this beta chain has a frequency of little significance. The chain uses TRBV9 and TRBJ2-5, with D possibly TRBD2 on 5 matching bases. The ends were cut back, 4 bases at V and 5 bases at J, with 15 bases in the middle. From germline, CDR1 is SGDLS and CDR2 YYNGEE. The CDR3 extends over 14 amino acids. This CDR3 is CASSPGFGGETQYF. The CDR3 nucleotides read TGTGCCAGCAGCCCTGGGTTTGGCGGGGAGACCCAGTACTTC.

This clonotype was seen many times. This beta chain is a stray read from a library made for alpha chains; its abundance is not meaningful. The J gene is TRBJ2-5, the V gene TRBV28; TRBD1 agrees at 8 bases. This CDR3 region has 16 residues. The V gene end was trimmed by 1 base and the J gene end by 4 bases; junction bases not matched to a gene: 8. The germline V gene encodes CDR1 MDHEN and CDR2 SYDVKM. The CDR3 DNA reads TGTGCCAGCAGTTTATCTAGGTCAGGGGGCGTAGAGACCCAGTACTTC. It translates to CASSLSRSGGVETQYF.

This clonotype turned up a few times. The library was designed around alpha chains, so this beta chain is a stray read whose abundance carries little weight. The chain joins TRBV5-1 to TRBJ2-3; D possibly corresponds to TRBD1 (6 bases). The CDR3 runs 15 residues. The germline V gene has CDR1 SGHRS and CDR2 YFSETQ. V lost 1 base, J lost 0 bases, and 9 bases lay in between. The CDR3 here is CASSLQGPSTDTQYF. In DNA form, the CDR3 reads TGCGCCAGCAGCTTGCAGGGGCCGAGCACAGATACGCAGTATTTT.

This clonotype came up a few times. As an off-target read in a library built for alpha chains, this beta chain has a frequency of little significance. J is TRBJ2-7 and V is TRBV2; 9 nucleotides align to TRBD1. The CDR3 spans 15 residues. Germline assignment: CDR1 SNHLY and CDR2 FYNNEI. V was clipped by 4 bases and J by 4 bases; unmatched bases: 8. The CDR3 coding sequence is TGTGCCAGCAGTGCGGACAGGGGACCCGTGTACGAGCAGTACTTC. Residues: CASSADRGPVYEQYF.

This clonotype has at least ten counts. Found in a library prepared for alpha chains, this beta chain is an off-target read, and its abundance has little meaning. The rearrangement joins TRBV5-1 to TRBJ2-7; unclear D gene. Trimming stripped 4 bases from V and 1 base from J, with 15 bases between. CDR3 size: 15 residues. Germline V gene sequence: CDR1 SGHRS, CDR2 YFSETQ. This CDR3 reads CASSLLGRTSYEQYF. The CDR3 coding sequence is TGCGCCAGCAGCCTCCTAGGGCGGACGTCCTACGAGCAGTACTTC.

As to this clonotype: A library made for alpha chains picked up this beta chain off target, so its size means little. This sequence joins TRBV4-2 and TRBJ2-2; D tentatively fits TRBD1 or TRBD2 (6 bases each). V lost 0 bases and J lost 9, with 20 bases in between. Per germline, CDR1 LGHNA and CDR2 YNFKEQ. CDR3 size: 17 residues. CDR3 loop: CASSQETGRTTPRELFF. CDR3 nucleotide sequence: TGTGCCAGCAGCCAAGAAACAGGGAGGACTACCCCCAGGGAGCTGTTTTTT.

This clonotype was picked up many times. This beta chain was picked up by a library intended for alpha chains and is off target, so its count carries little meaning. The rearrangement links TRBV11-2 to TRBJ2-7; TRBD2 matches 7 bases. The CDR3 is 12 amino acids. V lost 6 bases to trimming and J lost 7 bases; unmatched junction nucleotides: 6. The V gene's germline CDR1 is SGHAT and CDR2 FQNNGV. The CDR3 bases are TGTGCCAGCAGAAGCGGGACTGAAGAGCAGTACTTC. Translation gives CASRSGTEEQYF.

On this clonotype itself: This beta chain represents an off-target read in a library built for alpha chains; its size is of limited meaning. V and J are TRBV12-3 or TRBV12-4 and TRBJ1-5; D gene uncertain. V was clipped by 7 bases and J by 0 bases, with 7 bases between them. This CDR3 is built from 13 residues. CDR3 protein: CASMEYSNQPQHF. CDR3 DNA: TGTGCCAGCATGGAGTATAGCAATCAGCCCCAGCATTTT.

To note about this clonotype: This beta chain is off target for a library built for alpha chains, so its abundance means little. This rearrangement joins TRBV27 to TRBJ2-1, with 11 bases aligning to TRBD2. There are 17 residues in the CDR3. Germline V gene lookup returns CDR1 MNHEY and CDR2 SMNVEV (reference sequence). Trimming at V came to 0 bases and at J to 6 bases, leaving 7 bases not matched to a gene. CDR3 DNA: TGTGCCAGCAGTTTATCTCGTACTAGCGGGAGATCCAATGAGCAGTTCTTC. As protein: CASSLSRTSGRSNEQFF.